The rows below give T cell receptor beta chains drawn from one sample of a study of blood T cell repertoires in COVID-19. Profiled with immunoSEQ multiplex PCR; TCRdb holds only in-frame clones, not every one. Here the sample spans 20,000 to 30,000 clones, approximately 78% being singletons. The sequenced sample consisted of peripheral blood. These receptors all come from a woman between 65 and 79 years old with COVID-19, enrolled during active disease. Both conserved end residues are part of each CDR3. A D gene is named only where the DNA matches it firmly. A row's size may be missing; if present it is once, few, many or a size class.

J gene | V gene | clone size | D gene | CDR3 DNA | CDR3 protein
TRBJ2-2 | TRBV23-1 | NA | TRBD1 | TGCGCCAGCAGTCAGACTACCGGGACAGCGAACACCGGGGAGCTGTTTTTT | CASSQTTGTANTGELFF
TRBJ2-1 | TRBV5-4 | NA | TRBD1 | TGTGCCAGCACCCCAGGAGGGACAGGACCCAATGAGCAGTTCTTC | CASTPGGTGPNEQFF
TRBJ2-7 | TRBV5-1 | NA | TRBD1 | TGCGCCAGCAGCTTGGTAGAGGGGGCGAGCGAGCAGTACTTC | CASSLVEGASEQYF
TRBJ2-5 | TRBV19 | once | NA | TGTGCCACCAGACTCCAAGAGACCCAGTACTTC | CATRLQETQYF
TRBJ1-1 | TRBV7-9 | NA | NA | TGTGCCAGCAGCTTAAGGCCTCTGGCCTTAGCGAACACTGAAGCTTTCTTT | CASSLRPLALANTEAFF
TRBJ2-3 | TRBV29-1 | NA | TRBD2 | TGCAGCGTTGCGGGTAGCGGGAGAGCGGAAGATACGCAGTATTTT | CSVAGSGRAEDTQYF
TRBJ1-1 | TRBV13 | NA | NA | TGTGCCAGCAGACATCTTGGCCACCTACAGGGAGCTTTCTTT | CASRHLGHLQGAFF
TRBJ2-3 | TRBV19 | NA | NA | TGTGCCAGTCAAGGGGCAGGGAGCACAGATACGCAGTATTTT | CASQGAGSTDTQYF
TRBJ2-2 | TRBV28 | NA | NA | TGTGCCAGCAGTTTATCATTTCTTTCGAGGCGGGGAGAACCGAACACCGGGGAGCTGTTTTTT | CASSLSFLSRRGEPNTGELFF
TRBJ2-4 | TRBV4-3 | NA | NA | TGCGCCAGCAGCCAAGATCTTGGGGGCAGGGGAAACATTCAGTACTTC | CASSQDLGGRGNIQYF
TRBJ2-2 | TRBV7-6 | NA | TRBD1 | TGTGCCAGCAGCCCCCGGACAGGGCACACCGGGGAGCTGTTTTTT | CASSPRTGHTGELFF
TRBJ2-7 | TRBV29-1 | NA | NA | TGCAGCGTGGCGGCAGGCCCAGGGGAGCAGTACTTC | CSVAAGPGEQYF
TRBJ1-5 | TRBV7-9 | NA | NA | TGTGCCAGCAGTACCGGGACAAATAGCAATCAGCCCCAGCATTTT | CASSTGTNSNQPQHF
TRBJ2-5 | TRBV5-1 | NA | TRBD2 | TGCGCCAGCAGCTTCGGACTAGCGGGGGCCAAGGGGGAGACCCAGTACTTC | CASSFGLAGAKGETQYF
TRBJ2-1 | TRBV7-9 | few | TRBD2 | TGTGCCAGCAGCATTGGGGGGACTAGCGGCAATGAGCAGTTCTTC | CASSIGGTSGNEQFF
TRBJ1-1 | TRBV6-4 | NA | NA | TGTGCCAGCAGTGACTCGGGGGAGGCTGAAGCTTTCTTT | CASSDSGEAEAFF
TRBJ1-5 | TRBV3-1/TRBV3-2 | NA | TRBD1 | TGTGCCAGCAGCCAAAACAGGGGGCATCAGCCCCAGCATTTT | CASSQNRGHQPQHF
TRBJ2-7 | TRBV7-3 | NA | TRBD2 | TGTGCCAGCAGCCCGAACGGGGGGTCCGAGCAGTACTTC | CASSPNGGSEQYF
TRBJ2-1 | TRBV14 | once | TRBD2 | TGTGCCAGCAGCTCTTGGACTAGCGGGATGTCAAACAATGAGCAGTTCTTC | CASSSWTSGMSNNEQFF
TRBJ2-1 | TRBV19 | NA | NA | TGTGCCAGTAATAGTCCGGGGTTACCCTACAATGAGCAGTTCTTC | CASNSPGLPYNEQFF
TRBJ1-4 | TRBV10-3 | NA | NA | TGTGCCATCAGTTCAATGGGGGGGCTCCCCCTGTTTTTT | CAISSMGGLPLFF
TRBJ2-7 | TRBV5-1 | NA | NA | TGCGCCAGCAGACTTGGGTGGGACATTGAATACGAGCAGTACTTC | CASRLGWDIEYEQYF
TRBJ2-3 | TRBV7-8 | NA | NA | TGTGCCAGCAGCTTAGCAACGGGGGGCCTTTCCACAGATACGCAGTATTTT | CASSLATGGLSTDTQYF
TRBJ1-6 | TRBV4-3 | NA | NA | TGCGCCAGCAGCCAAACTGTGAATAATTCACCCCTCCACTTT | CASSQTVNNSPLHF
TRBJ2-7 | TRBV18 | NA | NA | TGTGCCAGCTCACCGGCCAGGGATTCCTACGAGCAGTACTTC | CASSPARDSYEQYF
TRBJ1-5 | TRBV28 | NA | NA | TGTGCCACTTCGGGGGGTGGGGTAGCTCAGCCCCAGCATTTT | CATSGGGVAQPQHF
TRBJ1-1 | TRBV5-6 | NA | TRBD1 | TGTGCCAGCAGCCGCCGACAGGGGGATTCGTCGAACACTGAAGCTTTCTTT | CASSRRQGDSSNTEAFF
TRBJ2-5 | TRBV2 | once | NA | TGTGCCAGCAGTCTGGAGATTCGAGAGACCCAGTACTTC | CASSLEIRETQYF
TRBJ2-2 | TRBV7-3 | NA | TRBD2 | TGTGCCAGCAGCCCTAGCGGGTATAACACCGGGGAGCTGTTTTTT | CASSPSGYNTGELFF
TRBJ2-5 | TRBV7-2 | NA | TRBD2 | TGTGCCAGCAGCTTAGGCGTAGCGGGGAACCAAGAGACCCAGTACTTC | CASSLGVAGNQETQYF
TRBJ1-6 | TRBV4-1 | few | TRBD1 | TGCGCCAGCAGCTACCCGGACAGGGATCCCAGAGCCTATAATTCACCCCTCCACTTT | CASSYPDRDPRAYNSPLHF
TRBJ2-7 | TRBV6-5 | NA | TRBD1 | TGTGCCAGCAGCACCGACAGGGCCTACGAGCAGTACTTC | CASSTDRAYEQYF
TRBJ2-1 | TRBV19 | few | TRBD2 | TGTGCCACAGACCCGGGAGCTAGCGGGAGTAGATCCTACAATGAGCAGTTCTTC | CATDPGASGSRSYNEQFF
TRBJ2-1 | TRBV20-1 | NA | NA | TGCAGTGCTGCGGTCAATGAGCAGTTCTTC | CSAAVNEQFF
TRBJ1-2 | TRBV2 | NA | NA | TGTGCCAGCAGTGAAGCCCCGGCAGGGATTGGCTACACCTTC | CASSEAPAGIGYTF
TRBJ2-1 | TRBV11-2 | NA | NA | TGTGCCAGCAGCCCCAGAGCGAGCGGAACATACAATGAGCAGTTCTTC | CASSPRASGTYNEQFF
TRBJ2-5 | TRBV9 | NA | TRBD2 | TGTGCCAGCAGCGTTCAAGCGGGAGAGGGGAGAGAGACCCAGTACTTC | CASSVQAGEGRETQYF
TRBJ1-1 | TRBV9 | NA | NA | TGTGCCAGCAGCGTAGCGGTGAACACTGAAGCTTTCTTT | CASSVAVNTEAFF
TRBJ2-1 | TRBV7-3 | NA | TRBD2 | TGTGCCAGCAGCCCAAGACTAGCGGGAGGGAATGAGCAGTTCTTC | CASSPRLAGGNEQFF
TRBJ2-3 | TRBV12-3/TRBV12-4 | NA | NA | TGTGCCAGCACCCCGGGGATGTATACGCAGTATTTT | CASTPGMYTQYF
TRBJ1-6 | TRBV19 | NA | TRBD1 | TGTGCCAGTAGTACCTCCGGGACAGCGCTTCTTTATTCACCCCTCCACTTT | CASSTSGTALLYSPLHF
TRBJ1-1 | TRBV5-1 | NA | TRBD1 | TGCGCCAGCAGCGACAGGGAGAACACTGAAGCTTTCTTT | CASSDRENTEAFF
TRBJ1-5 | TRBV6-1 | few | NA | TGTGCCAGCAGTGGGGGCTCCTCGGGCGCTCTGCAGCCCCAGCATTTT | CASSGGSSGALQPQHF
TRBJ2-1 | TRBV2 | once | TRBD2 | TGTGCCAGCAGTGCACTAGCGGGTACCTACAATGAGCAGTTCTTC | CASSALAGTYNEQFF
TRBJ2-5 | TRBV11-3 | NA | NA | TGTGCCAGCAGCCCACCCACAGGGACGCTACAAGAGACCCAGTACTTC | CASSPPTGTLQETQYF
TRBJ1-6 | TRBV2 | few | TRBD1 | TGTGCCAGCAGTGATTCCGGGACAGCATATAATTCACCCCTCCACTTT | CASSDSGTAYNSPLHF
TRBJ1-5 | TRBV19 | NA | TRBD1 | TGTGCCAGTAATCAGGACAGGTGGAGCAATCAGCCCCAGCATTTT | CASNQDRWSNQPQHF
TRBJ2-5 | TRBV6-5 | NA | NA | TGTGCCAGCAGCCAGTACCAAGAGACCCAGTACTTC | CASSQYQETQYF
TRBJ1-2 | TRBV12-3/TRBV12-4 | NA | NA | TGTGCCAGCAGTTTATTAGATGGCTACACCTTC | CASSLLDGYTF
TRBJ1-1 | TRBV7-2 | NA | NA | TGTGCCAGCAGCTTTGCAGGAGGGGACACTGAAGCTTTCTTT | CASSFAGGDTEAFF
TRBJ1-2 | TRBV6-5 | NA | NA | TGTGCCAGCAGCCCGACGGGCTATGGCTACACCTTC | CASSPTGYGYTF
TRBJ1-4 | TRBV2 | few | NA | TGTGCCAGCAGCCCCGTCCTAGCAACTAATGAAAAACTGTTTTTT | CASSPVLATNEKLFF
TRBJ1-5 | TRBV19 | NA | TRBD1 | TGTGCCAGTAGTATGTTGGGACAGGGGGTGAGCAATCAGCCCCAGCATTTT | CASSMLGQGVSNQPQHF
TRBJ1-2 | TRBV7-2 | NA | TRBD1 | TGTGCCAGCAGCTTAGACAGGGGTGCGTATGGCTACACCTTC | CASSLDRGAYGYTF
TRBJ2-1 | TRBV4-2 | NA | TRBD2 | TGTGCCAGCAGCCAAGCCGCACAGCGGGGGAGCTCCTACAATGAGCAGTTCTTC | CASSQAAQRGSSYNEQFF
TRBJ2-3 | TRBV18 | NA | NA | TGTGCCAGCTCAGAAATCCTAGCCGAGGATACGCAGTATTTT | CASSEILAEDTQYF